A selection of T cell receptor beta chains follows, all from one sample in a study of blood T cell repertoires in COVID-19. Data came from immunoSEQ multiplex PCR; TCRdb stores just in-frame clones and leaves some out. The sample carries about 170,000 clones, 70% to 90% recorded once. The sequencing sample was made of peripheral blood. These receptor sequences come from a man aged 45-65 years who had recovered from COVID-19. Each CDR3 is given with its conserved first and last residue. Each record gives: V gene, CDR3 length, D gene, J gene, clone size, CDR3 DNA, CDR3 protein. A D gene is named only where the DNA matches it firmly. Not all rows give a size; the values are once, few, many and, for expanded clones, a class.

v_call: TRBV3-1/TRBV3-2; cdr3_length: 15; d_call: NA; j_call: TRBJ1-5; clone_size: NA; cdr3_nt: TGTGCCAGCAGCCAAGATAGGGGTGCCAATCAGCCCCAGCATTTT; cdr3_aa: CASSQDRGANQPQHF
v_call: TRBV5-1; cdr3_length: 14; d_call: TRBD1; j_call: TRBJ1-4; clone_size: NA; cdr3_nt: TGCGCCAGCAGCACGGGACAGGGTTTTGAAAAACTGTTTTTT; cdr3_aa: CASSTGQGFEKLFF
v_call: TRBV7-3; cdr3_length: 16; d_call: NA; j_call: TRBJ2-1; clone_size: NA; cdr3_nt: TGTGCCAGCAGCTTAACCCCTCCTAACAGGGACAATGAGCAGTTCTTC; cdr3_aa: CASSLTPPNRDNEQFF
v_call: TRBV19; cdr3_length: 13; d_call: NA; j_call: TRBJ1-2; clone_size: NA; cdr3_nt: TGTGCCAGTTTGGACTCGCTGCTCGGTGGCTACACCTTC; cdr3_aa: CASLDSLLGGYTF
v_call: TRBV5-4; cdr3_length: 16; d_call: TRBD2; j_call: TRBJ2-3; clone_size: NA; cdr3_nt: TGTGCCAGCAGCTTTTCTAGCGGGGGGGGAACAGATACGCAGTATTTT; cdr3_aa: CASSFSSGGGTDTQYF
v_call: TRBV27; cdr3_length: 13; d_call: NA; j_call: TRBJ1-1; clone_size: once; cdr3_nt: TGTGCCAGCAGTCCGTCCCACAGGGAGCAAGCTTTCTTT; cdr3_aa: CASSPSHREQAFF
v_call: TRBV4-3; cdr3_length: 15; d_call: NA; j_call: TRBJ2-3; clone_size: few; cdr3_nt: TGCGCCAGCAGCCCCCTTAGCCGTAGCACAGATACGCAGTATTTT; cdr3_aa: CASSPLSRSTDTQYF
v_call: TRBV7-2; cdr3_length: 16; d_call: TRBD1; j_call: TRBJ1-6; clone_size: NA; cdr3_nt: TGTGCCAGCAGCTATTCCCGGACAGGGGGCGTTTCACCCCTCCACTTT; cdr3_aa: CASSYSRTGGVSPLHF
v_call: TRBV2; cdr3_length: 14; d_call: TRBD1; j_call: TRBJ1-2; clone_size: NA; cdr3_nt: TGTGCCAGCTCCCGGGACAGGGGTACTTATGGCTACACCTTC; cdr3_aa: CASSRDRGTYGYTF
v_call: TRBV29-1; cdr3_length: 12; d_call: NA; j_call: TRBJ1-2; clone_size: NA; cdr3_nt: TGCAGCGCCCAGGTCTCTGACTATGGCTACACCTTC; cdr3_aa: CSAQVSDYGYTF
v_call: TRBV12-3/TRBV12-4; cdr3_length: 13; d_call: NA; j_call: TRBJ1-5; clone_size: NA; cdr3_nt: TGTGCCAGCAGTCCTCTCCACACTCAGCCCCAGCATTTT; cdr3_aa: CASSPLHTQPQHF
v_call: TRBV5-6; cdr3_length: 13; d_call: NA; j_call: TRBJ2-7; clone_size: NA; cdr3_nt: TGTGCCAGCAGCTTAGATCAGGGTACCGAGCAGTACTTC; cdr3_aa: CASSLDQGTEQYF
v_call: TRBV6-5; cdr3_length: 14; d_call: NA; j_call: TRBJ1-6; clone_size: NA; cdr3_nt: TGTGCCAGCAGTTACTTACAGTATAATTCACCCCTCCACTTT; cdr3_aa: CASSYLQYNSPLHF
v_call: TRBV9; cdr3_length: 15; d_call: NA; j_call: TRBJ2-4; clone_size: NA; cdr3_nt: TGTGCCAGCAGCGCATTAGACAGTGCCAAAAACATTCAGTACTTC; cdr3_aa: CASSALDSAKNIQYF
v_call: TRBV4-3; cdr3_length: 15; d_call: NA; j_call: TRBJ2-7; clone_size: NA; cdr3_nt: TGCGCCAGCAGCCAAGAGAGGGTAGGGGGCTACGAGCAGTACTTC; cdr3_aa: CASSQERVGGYEQYF
v_call: TRBV6-2/TRBV6-3; cdr3_length: 15; d_call: TRBD2; j_call: TRBJ2-7; clone_size: few; cdr3_nt: TGTGCCAGCAGTCACCTGGGACTAGCGGTATGGGAGCAGTACTTC; cdr3_aa: CASSHLGLAVWEQYF
v_call: TRBV3-1/TRBV3-2; cdr3_length: 15; d_call: NA; j_call: TRBJ1-2; clone_size: NA; cdr3_nt: TGTGCCAGCAGCCAATCCAACAGGGTGGGGTATGGCTACACCTTC; cdr3_aa: CASSQSNRVGYGYTF
v_call: TRBV7-2; cdr3_length: 16; d_call: NA; j_call: TRBJ2-7; clone_size: NA; cdr3_nt: TGTGCCAGCAGCTATCAGCCTGGACAGAGAATCGGCGAGCAGTACTTC; cdr3_aa: CASSYQPGQRIGEQYF
v_call: TRBV10-3; cdr3_length: 15; d_call: TRBD2; j_call: TRBJ2-7; clone_size: NA; cdr3_nt: TGTGCCATCAGCCGACTAGCGGGAGGGCCCACCGAGCAGTACTTC; cdr3_aa: CAISRLAGGPTEQYF
v_call: TRBV6-5; cdr3_length: 14; d_call: NA; j_call: TRBJ2-5; clone_size: NA; cdr3_nt: TGTGCCAGCAGTTACACCACAGGCGGAGAGACCCAGTACTTC; cdr3_aa: CASSYTTGGETQYF
v_call: TRBV28; cdr3_length: 14; d_call: NA; j_call: TRBJ1-6; clone_size: NA; cdr3_nt: TGTGCCAGCAGTTTAGCCCGGGGTGGTTCACCCCTCCACTTT; cdr3_aa: CASSLARGGSPLHF
v_call: TRBV10-3; cdr3_length: 18; d_call: TRBD1; j_call: TRBJ2-2; clone_size: NA; cdr3_nt: TGTGCCATCAGTGAGTCGAGCCCCCGGGACAGTAACACCGGGGAGCTGTTTTTT; cdr3_aa: CAISESSPRDSNTGELFF
v_call: TRBV5-6; cdr3_length: 15; d_call: TRBD2; j_call: TRBJ2-5; clone_size: NA; cdr3_nt: TGTGCCAGCAGCCCGACTAGCGGGGGGGGCGAGACCCAGTACTTC; cdr3_aa: CASSPTSGGGETQYF
v_call: TRBV10-2; cdr3_length: 16; d_call: TRBD2; j_call: TRBJ2-5; clone_size: NA; cdr3_nt: TGCGCCAGCAGTCCCCGGGAGGGGGGCGTCCGGGAGACCCAGTACTTC; cdr3_aa: CASSPREGGVRETQYF
v_call: TRBV3-1/TRBV3-2; cdr3_length: 14; d_call: NA; j_call: TRBJ1-1; clone_size: NA; cdr3_nt: TGTGCCAGCAGCAGCTGGGGGGGGAACACTGAAGCTTTCTTT; cdr3_aa: CASSSWGGNTEAFF
v_call: TRBV2; cdr3_length: 14; d_call: NA; j_call: TRBJ1-2; clone_size: NA; cdr3_nt: TGTGCCAGCAGCGAAGAGACAGGCAACTATGGCTACACCTTC; cdr3_aa: CASSEETGNYGYTF
v_call: TRBV4-1; cdr3_length: 14; d_call: TRBD1; j_call: TRBJ2-7; clone_size: NA; cdr3_nt: TGCGCCAGCAGGCCCGGGACAGGGTCCCGGGAGCAGTACTTC; cdr3_aa: CASRPGTGSREQYF
v_call: TRBV14; cdr3_length: 16; d_call: NA; j_call: TRBJ1-1; clone_size: once; cdr3_nt: TGTGCCAGCAGCCCCTGGGGCAGGGGCTCGAACACTGAAGCTTTCTTT; cdr3_aa: CASSPWGRGSNTEAFF
v_call: TRBV6-1; cdr3_length: 16; d_call: NA; j_call: TRBJ2-7; clone_size: NA; cdr3_nt: TGTGCCAGCAGTGAAGCGAAGGGGTACCCGACCTACGAGCAGTACTTC; cdr3_aa: CASSEAKGYPTYEQYF
v_call: TRBV5-6; cdr3_length: 15; d_call: TRBD2; j_call: TRBJ2-7; clone_size: NA; cdr3_nt: TGTGCCAGCAGCTTGACTAGCGGGGACTCCTACGAGCAGTACTTC; cdr3_aa: CASSLTSGDSYEQYF
v_call: TRBV2; cdr3_length: 15; d_call: NA; j_call: TRBJ1-3; clone_size: NA; cdr3_nt: TGTGCCAGCAGTACCGACAGGAGCTCTGGAAACACCATATATTTT; cdr3_aa: CASSTDRSSGNTIYF
v_call: TRBV5-1; cdr3_length: 15; d_call: NA; j_call: TRBJ1-1; clone_size: few; cdr3_nt: TGCGCCAGCAGCTTGGGAGGAGAAGGAGGAACTGAAGCTTTCTTT; cdr3_aa: CASSLGGEGGTEAFF
v_call: TRBV2; cdr3_length: 15; d_call: NA; j_call: TRBJ2-3; clone_size: NA; cdr3_nt: TGTGCCAGCAGCAATAGCGGACTAAGCACAGATACGCAGTATTTT; cdr3_aa: CASSNSGLSTDTQYF
v_call: TRBV2; cdr3_length: 14; d_call: NA; j_call: TRBJ1-5; clone_size: NA; cdr3_nt: TGTGCCAGCAGTGTCTATTCTGTTAATCAGCCCCAGCATTTT; cdr3_aa: CASSVYSVNQPQHF
v_call: TRBV7-3; cdr3_length: 13; d_call: NA; j_call: TRBJ1-5; clone_size: NA; cdr3_nt: TGTGCCAGCAGCCCAGGGTTGGGTCAGCCCCAGCATTTT; cdr3_aa: CASSPGLGQPQHF
v_call: TRBV9; cdr3_length: 14; d_call: TRBD2; j_call: TRBJ2-1; clone_size: NA; cdr3_nt: TGTGCCAGCAGCGCTAGCGGGAGGCACAATGAGCAGTTCTTC; cdr3_aa: CASSASGRHNEQFF
v_call: TRBV30; cdr3_length: 13; d_call: NA; j_call: TRBJ2-3; clone_size: once; cdr3_nt: TGTGCCTGGAGGGGCCTTAGCACAGATACGCAGTATTTT; cdr3_aa: CAWRGLSTDTQYF
v_call: TRBV29-1; cdr3_length: 14; d_call: TRBD1; j_call: TRBJ2-7; clone_size: NA; cdr3_nt: TGCAGCGTTGCCCACAGGGGGCAGGGTGACGAGCAGTACTTC; cdr3_aa: CSVAHRGQGDEQYF
v_call: TRBV7-2; cdr3_length: 14; d_call: NA; j_call: TRBJ2-1; clone_size: NA; cdr3_nt: TGTGCCAGCAACCCAAGGGGGGGGGACAATGAGCAGTTCTTC; cdr3_aa: CASNPRGGDNEQFF
v_call: TRBV4-1; cdr3_length: 16; d_call: TRBD2; j_call: TRBJ2-1; clone_size: NA; cdr3_nt: TGCGCCAGCAGCCAAGTTTTGCGACTAGCGACCCATGAGCAGTTCTTC; cdr3_aa: CASSQVLRLATHEQFF
v_call: TRBV19; cdr3_length: 15; d_call: TRBD1; j_call: TRBJ2-3; clone_size: NA; cdr3_nt: TGTGCCAGTATCCTCCACAGGGGCCTCACAGATACGCAGTATTTT; cdr3_aa: CASILHRGLTDTQYF
v_call: TRBV27; cdr3_length: 14; d_call: NA; j_call: TRBJ1-3; clone_size: NA; cdr3_nt: TGTGCCAGCAGTCCCTGGAGGCAGGGAAACACCATATATTTT; cdr3_aa: CASSPWRQGNTIYF
v_call: TRBV19; cdr3_length: 14; d_call: TRBD2; j_call: TRBJ2-5; clone_size: NA; cdr3_nt: TGTGCCAGTAATTGGGGCGGGGGGCAAGAGACCCAGTACTTC; cdr3_aa: CASNWGGGQETQYF
v_call: TRBV9; cdr3_length: 14; d_call: NA; j_call: TRBJ1-5; clone_size: NA; cdr3_nt: TGTGCCAGCGGGTCGGGGGGGGTCAGCCAGCCCCAGCATTTT; cdr3_aa: CASGSGGVSQPQHF
v_call: TRBV20-1; cdr3_length: 15; d_call: NA; j_call: TRBJ2-3; clone_size: NA; cdr3_nt: TGCAGTGCTAGTGCGATAAACGGGGGCACAGATACGCAGTATTTT; cdr3_aa: CSASAINGGTDTQYF
v_call: TRBV6-6; cdr3_length: 15; d_call: NA; j_call: TRBJ1-5; clone_size: NA; cdr3_nt: TGTGCCAGCAGTCCGGGGGGAGGAAGAAATCAGCCCCAGCATTTT; cdr3_aa: CASSPGGGRNQPQHF
v_call: TRBV5-1; cdr3_length: 16; d_call: NA; j_call: TRBJ2-1; clone_size: NA; cdr3_nt: TGCGCCAGCAGCTTGGCGGCTCCTAGCTCCTACAATGAGCAGTTCTTC; cdr3_aa: CASSLAAPSSYNEQFF
v_call: TRBV19; cdr3_length: 17; d_call: NA; j_call: TRBJ1-1; clone_size: NA; cdr3_nt: TGTGCCAGTAGTCCAACCCGGGAGGCAGTCTCGAACACTGAAGCTTTCTTT; cdr3_aa: CASSPTREAVSNTEAFF
v_call: TRBV27; cdr3_length: 15; d_call: TRBD2; j_call: TRBJ2-5; clone_size: NA; cdr3_nt: TGTGCCAGCAGTTTCGAGCGGGGGGGTCGGGAGACCCAGTACTTC; cdr3_aa: CASSFERGGRETQYF
v_call: TRBV28; cdr3_length: 14; d_call: TRBD1; j_call: TRBJ1-1; clone_size: NA; cdr3_nt: TGTGCCAGCAGTCAGACAGGGATGAACACTGAAGCTTTCTTT; cdr3_aa: CASSQTGMNTEAFF
v_call: TRBV5-1; cdr3_length: 14; d_call: NA; j_call: TRBJ1-1; clone_size: NA; cdr3_nt: TGCGCCAGCAGCTTGGAGGGAGCGAACACTGAAGCTTTCTTT; cdr3_aa: CASSLEGANTEAFF
v_call: TRBV19; cdr3_length: 14; d_call: NA; j_call: TRBJ1-4; clone_size: NA; cdr3_nt: TGTGCCAGTAGTATAATTCTAACTAATGAAAAACTGTTTTTT; cdr3_aa: CASSIILTNEKLFF
v_call: TRBV2; cdr3_length: 14; d_call: TRBD1; j_call: TRBJ2-7; clone_size: once; cdr3_nt: TGTGCCAGCAGTGGGGAGACAGGGGGGTACGAGCAGTACTTC; cdr3_aa: CASSGETGGYEQYF
v_call: TRBV4-3; cdr3_length: 14; d_call: NA; j_call: TRBJ1-5; clone_size: NA; cdr3_nt: TGCGCCAGCAGCCGTACAGAAACCGATCAGCCCCAGCATTTT; cdr3_aa: CASSRTETDQPQHF
v_call: TRBV7-2; cdr3_length: 13; d_call: NA; j_call: TRBJ2-3; clone_size: NA; cdr3_nt: TGTGCCAGCAGCTCAAACAGGGGGGGTACGCAGTATTTT; cdr3_aa: CASSSNRGGTQYF
v_call: TRBV5-4; cdr3_length: 13; d_call: TRBD1; j_call: TRBJ1-2; clone_size: NA; cdr3_nt: TGTGCCAGCTCGACCGTAGGACAGGGTGGCTACACCTTC; cdr3_aa: CASSTVGQGGYTF